Below, 2 T cell receptor beta chains from the same sample are listed, as sequenced in a study of blood T cell repertoires in COVID-19. Sequenced by immunoSEQ multiplex PCR; TCRdb stores in-frame clones only, minus some. The repertoire holds a few hundred thousand clones, with 75% to 85% as singletons. Sequenced sample: peripheral blood. The receptors stem from a man aged 50-59 years with active or convalescent COVID-19.

The chain links TRBV28 to TRBJ2-2; a possible D gene is TRBD1 (6 bases). CDR1 is MDHEN, CDR2 SYDVKM, per germline. The CDR3 is 15 residues long. V was pared by 6 bases and J by 6 bases, with 17 bases between. The CDR3 bases are TGTGCCAGCAGCACCCACAGGGATCGGTCCGGGGAGCTGTTTTTT. This codes for CASSTHRDRSGELFF.

The chain combines TRBV9 with TRBJ1-4, with TRBD1 as a possible D gene (6 bases). The germline CDR1 and CDR2 sequences are SGDLS and YYNGEE. The CDR3 loop spans 15 amino acids. Trimming stripped 0 bases from V and 4 bases from J, with 10 bases between. The CDR3 protein is CASSVDTGLNEKLFF. CDR3 DNA sequence: TGTGCCAGCAGCGTAGATACAGGGCTTAATGAAAAACTGTTTTTT.